These 26 T cell receptor beta chains were sequenced from one sample in a study of Ad26.COV2.S vaccination and SARS-CoV-2 variants. Sequenced by immunoSEQ multiplex PCR; TCRdb stores in-frame clones only, minus some. Of a few hundred thousand clones in the sample, around nine tenths are singletons; the top ten hold just under 3%. The treatment here: around 19 received Ad26.COV2.S at low or high dose, single or two shots; 5 received placebo; per-sample allocation not given. Sampling occurred on day 63 after the first vaccine or placebo injection. Sample: peripheral blood, taken in a trial of Ad26.COV2.S vaccine versus placebo. The source is a person aged 18-60 years who received the Ad26.COV2.S COVID-19 vaccine or a placebo.

This clone was observed a single time. The chain employs TRBV29-1 and TRBJ1-1; 7 bases map to TRBD1. The V and J ends lost 4 bases and 1 base, in that order; junction bases with no gene match: 18. Germline values: CDR1 SQVTM, CDR2 ANQGSEA. This CDR3 is 18 amino acids long. CDR3 DNA: TGCAGCGTTGCGATTCTTTGGACAGGTCGTAACCCGAACACTGAAGCTTTCTTT. This encodes CSVAILWTGRNPNTEAFF. The full variable domain, its missing parts supplied by reference TRBV29-1 and TRBJ1-1, is SAVISQKPSRDICQRGTSLTIQCQVDSQVTMMFWYRQQPGQSLTLIATANQGSEATYESGFVIDKFPISRPNLTFSTLTVSNMSPEDSSIYLCSVAILWTGRNPNTEAFFGQGTRLTVV.

V is TRBV6-4 and J is TRBJ1-1; D is uncertain. Trimming took 1 base from V and 7 from J, leaving 10 bases between them. This CDR3 is built from 13 residues. Looked up from germline, CDR1 is MRHNA and CDR2 is SNTAGT. CDR3 loop: CASSDWTGGEAFF. CDR3 sequence (DNA): TGTGCCAGCAGTGACTGGACGGGCGGTGAAGCTTTCTTT.

The chain carries TRBV12-5 and TRBJ1-3; weak D call: TRBD1 (5 bases). The CDR3 runs to 16 residues. V was pared by 1 base and J by 0 bases, with 10 bases between. CDR1 is LGHNT, CDR2 FRNRAP, per germline. The CDR3 DNA follows: TGTGCTAGTGGTTTGGAAGGGGCGCTCTCTGGAAACACCATATATTTT. Translating it yields CASGLEGALSGNTIYF.

The CDR3 coding sequence is TGCGCCAGCAGCTTGACCGGGGACACCTATGGCTACACCTTC. The encoded protein is CASSLTGDTYGYTF. The chain recombines TRBV5-1 with TRBJ1-2; tentative D call: TRBD1 (6 bases). The CDR3 is 14 amino acids. V lost 1 base, J lost 4 bases, and 11 bases lay in between. Germline V CDR1 and CDR2: SGHRS, YFSETQ.

V usage is TRBV18 and J usage is TRBJ1-6; possible D gene TRBD1, 6 bases. The CDR3 length is 13 residues. Deletions cut 3 bases from V and 13 bases from J, with 13 bases between. Germline CDR1 is KGHSH and CDR2 is LQKENI. CDR3 in amino acids: CASSPDSSNPLHF. In DNA form, the CDR3 reads TGTGCCAGCTCACCGGACAGTTCGAATCCCCTCCACTTT.

The chain carries TRBV5-4 and TRBJ1-1, with 7 bases fitting TRBD1. After removal of 0 bases from V and 7 bases from J, the junction contained 3 bases not matched to a gene. The CDR3 spans 13 residues. Germline CDR1 is SGHNT and CDR2 is YYREEE (reference sequence). The CDR3 DNA is TGTGCCAGCAGCTTGGGACAGGGACTTGAAGCTTTCTTT. It codes for CASSLGQGLEAFF.

DNA of the CDR3: TGCGCCAGCAGCTCGAGGACCGGGACCACTGAAGCTTTCTTT. Encoded protein: CASSSRTGTTEAFF. The chain recombines TRBV5-1 with TRBJ1-1; D perhaps matches TRBD1 (5 bases). Germline V lookup: CDR1 SGHRS, CDR2 YFSETQ. This CDR3 has 14 amino acids. V was cut by 3 bases and J by 4 bases, with 13 bases left in between.

The chain has TRBV4-3 and TRBJ2-1; 8 nucleotides align to TRBD2. The V gene's germline CDR1 is LGHNA and CDR2 YSLEER. The CDR3 runs 18 residues. Germline trimming cut 1 base from V and 4 bases from J; bases unmatched to any gene: 12. In DNA form, the CDR3 reads TGCGCCAGCAGCCAAGTAGGTGCGGGAGGCCGGATATACAATGAGCAGTTCTTC. As protein: CASSQVGAGGRIYNEQFF.

Of note for this clone: This sample also contains other DNA sequences that code for the same CDR3. The chain carries TRBV9 and TRBJ2-2, with TRBD1 matching over 7 bases. Germline values: CDR1 SGDLS, CDR2 YYNGEE. Losses at the gene ends were 2 bases for V and 2 bases for J; bases not matched to a gene: 3. The CDR3 length is 15 residues. CDR3 residues: CASSVGTVNTGELFF. The CDR3 bases are TGTGCCAGCAGCGTGGGGACAGTTAACACCGGGGAGCTGTTTTTT.

The chain employs TRBV2 and TRBJ2-3; 12 positions match TRBD2. This CDR3 comprises 18 residues. Looked up from germline, CDR1 is SNHLY and CDR2 is FYNNEI. Trimming at V came to 2 bases and at J to 3 bases, leaving 9 bases not matched to a gene. The CDR3 loop is CASSEIGLAGGRTDTQYF. The CDR3 nucleotides are TGTGCCAGCAGTGAAATAGGTCTAGCGGGGGGGCGGACAGATACGCAGTATTTT.

This chain uses TRBV29-1 with TRBJ2-7; perhaps TRBD2 as D (5 bases). Germline V gene data show CDR1 as SQVTM and CDR2 as ANQGSEA. This CDR3 contains 12 residues. V was pared by 7 bases and J by 5 bases, with 15 bases between. The CDR3 sequence: CSGGGVSDEQYF. The CDR3 DNA reads TGCAGCGGCGGAGGAGTATCGGACGAGCAGTACTTC.

The chain is built from TRBV25-1 and TRBJ2-1; 12 nucleotides match TRBD2. Germline CDR1 reads MGHDK; CDR2 reads SYGVNS. This CDR3 region has 17 residues. The J segment lost 6 bases and the V segment lost 0 bases, leaving 6 bases of the junction unmatched. The CDR3 region has the DNA TGTGCCAGCAGTGAATATCTGACTAGCGGGAGTTCCAATGAGCAGTTCTTC. Translation gives CASSEYLTSGSSNEQFF. Full variable domain (missing parts from reference TRBV25-1 and TRBJ2-1): EADIYQTPRYLVIGTGKKITLECSQTMGHDKMYWYQQDPGMELHLIHYSYGVNSTEKGDLSSESTVSRIRTEHFPLTLESARPSHTSQYLCASSEYLTSGSSNEQFFGPGTRLTVL.

The V call is TRBV28, the J call TRBJ1-5, with 7 nucleotides matching TRBD1. The CDR3 is made up of 14 amino acids. CDR1 and CDR2 from the germline V gene are MDHEN and SYDVKM. J was trimmed by 6 bases and V by 3 bases; bases with no gene match: 5. CDR3 in DNA: TGTGCCAGCAGTTTTGGCAGGGGGGGTCAGCCCCAGCATTTT. It yields the protein CASSFGRGGQPQHF.

This chain links TRBV9 with TRBJ2-3; no definite D call. Trimming left V 0 bases short and J 1 base short, with 9 bases between. In germline, CDR1 is SGDLS, CDR2 YYNGEE. The CDR3 spans 15 residues. The CDR3 sequence is CASSVGNYRTDTQYF. The CDR3 nucleotides are TGTGCCAGCAGCGTAGGTAACTACCGCACAGATACGCAGTATTTT. The variable domain in full, with the rest retrieved from reference TRBV9 and TRBJ2-3, is DSGVTQTPKHLITATGQRVTLRCSPRSGDLSVYWYQQSLDQGLQFLIQYYNGEERAKGNILERFSAQQFPDLHSELNLSSLELGDSALYFCASSVGNYRTDTQYFGPGTRLTVL.

This chain connects TRBV6-2 or TRBV6-3 to TRBJ1-5, with a weak D call TRBD1 (5 bases). The germline V gene encodes CDR1 MNHEY and CDR2 SVGEGT. Trimming left V 6 bases short and J 0 bases short, with 18 bases between. This CDR3 is built from 17 residues. Written as DNA, the CDR3 is TGTGCCAGCAGCCAGAGCGGGGCGGTCTATAGCAATCAGCCCCAGCATTTT. Translating gives CASSQSGAVYSNQPQHF.

The rearrangement joins TRBV7-7 to TRBJ1-2; D remains ambiguous. Deletions cut 1 base from V and 3 bases from J, with 15 bases between. The CDR3 contains 16 residues. The germline V gene encodes CDR1 SSHAT and CDR2 FNYEAQ (reference sequence). CDR3 in amino acids: CASSLGEQPTYYGYTF. The CDR3 DNA is TGTGCCAGCAGCTTAGGAGAACAGCCAACCTACTATGGCTACACCTTC.

The V call is TRBV7-9, the J call TRBJ1-2; TRBD1 might be the D (6 bases). The V end lost 5 bases, the J end lost 4 bases, and 20 bases lay between the germline ends. CDR1 is SEHNR, CDR2 FQNEAQ, per germline (reference sequence). This CDR3 has 16 residues. DNA of the CDR3: TGTGCCAGCAGCGTAAAGGGGGGCGCGTTTGGCTATGGCTACACCTTC. It is translated as CASSVKGGAFGYGYTF.

The chain uses TRBV7-2 and TRBJ1-4, with unresolved D. This CDR3 comprises 15 residues. CDR1 is SGHTA, CDR2 FQGNSA, per germline. V was clipped by 1 base and J by 0 bases, with 6 bases between them. The CDR3 is CASSLVRATNEKLFF. In DNA form, the CDR3 reads TGTGCCAGCAGCTTAGTTAGGGCAACTAATGAAAAACTGTTTTTT.

The CDR3 loop reads CASLPVGQYNSPLHF. CDR3 nucleotides: TGTGCCAGCCTGCCTGTTGGGCAATATAATTCACCCCTCCACTTT. The chain couples TRBV2 to TRBJ1-6, with no clear D. This CDR3 is built from 15 residues. Trimming shortened V by 8 bases and J by 4 bases, and 15 bases separated the two germline ends. CDR1 and CDR2 (germline): SNHLY, FYNNEI.

There are a few counts of this clone. The CDR3 DNA is TGCAGTGCTAGTCTCGGCGGACTAGCGGTCCAAGAGACCCAGTACTTC. This sequence encodes CSASLGGLAVQETQYF. This chain links TRBV20-1 with TRBJ2-5; 10 bases fit TRBD2. The V gene's germline CDR1 is DFQATT and CDR2 SNEGSKA (reference sequence). CDR3 size: 16 residues. V gave up 3 bases and J gave up 1 base; unmatched junction bases: 8.

V usage is TRBV19 and J usage is TRBJ2-7; no definite D call. V was shortened by 4 bases and J by 2 bases, with 3 bases between the two germline ends. The CDR3 has 11 amino acids. The germline CDR1 and CDR2 sequences are LNHDA and SQIVND (reference sequence). DNA of the CDR3: TGTGCCAGTAGTACAACCTACGAGCAGTACTTC. This sequence encodes CASSTTYEQYF.

V usage is TRBV12-3 or TRBV12-4 and J usage is TRBJ1-6; D gene ambiguous. CDR3 length equals 13 residues. V lost 4 bases to trimming and J lost 10 bases, with 11 bases between them. CDR3 bases: TGTGCCAGCAGTTCCCGGGAGGGCTCACCCCTCCACTTT. Translated: CASSSREGSPLHF.

The chain uses TRBV30 and TRBJ2-1; the D gene is possibly TRBD1 (6 bases). Per the germline V gene, CDR1 is GTSNPN and CDR2 is SVGIG (reference sequence). This CDR3 region has 15 residues. Trimming cost V 3 bases and J 9 bases, with 21 bases left between them. The CDR3 loop reads CAWRRSGGSLIEQFF. The DNA of the CDR3 is TGTGCCTGGAGGAGGAGTGGGGGCTCTTTAATTGAGCAGTTCTTC.

The chain joins TRBV20-1 to TRBJ2-7; possibly TRBD2 for D (5 bases). From germline, CDR1 is DFQATT and CDR2 SNEGSKA (reference sequence). This CDR3 is built from 15 residues. V was shortened by 3 bases and J by 6 bases, with 21 bases between the two germline ends. CDR3 loop: CSASPVTGGNSEQYV. The DNA of the CDR3 is TGCAGTGCTAGTCCGGTAACCGGAGGAAATAGCGAGCAGTACGTC.

The V gene is TRBV5-6, the J gene TRBJ1-5, with D perhaps TRBD1 (5 bases). Per germline, CDR1 SGHDT and CDR2 YYEEEE. The CDR3 is 13 amino acids. V was shortened by 0 bases and J by 4 bases, with 5 bases between the two germline ends. The CDR3 bases are TGTGCCAGCAGCTTGGCAGGGAATCAGCCCCAGCATTTT. Its protein is CASSLAGNQPQHF.

This chain links TRBV6-5 with TRBJ1-5; unclear D gene. CDR3 size: 15 residues. Per germline, CDR1 MNHEY and CDR2 SVGAGI. Trimming took 2 bases from V and 7 from J, leaving 15 bases between them. CDR3 protein: CASSYAAPPDQPQHF. The CDR3 DNA reads as TGTGCCAGCAGTTACGCAGCGCCCCCCGACCAGCCCCAGCATTTT.